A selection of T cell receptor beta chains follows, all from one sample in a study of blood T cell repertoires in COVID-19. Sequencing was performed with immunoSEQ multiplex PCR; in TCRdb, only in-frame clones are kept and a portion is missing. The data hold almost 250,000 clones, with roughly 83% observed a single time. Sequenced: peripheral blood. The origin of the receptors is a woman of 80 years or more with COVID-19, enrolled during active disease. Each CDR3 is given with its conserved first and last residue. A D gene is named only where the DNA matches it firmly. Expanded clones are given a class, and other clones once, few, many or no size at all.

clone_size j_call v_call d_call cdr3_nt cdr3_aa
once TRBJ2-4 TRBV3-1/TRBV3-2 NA TGTGCCAGCAGCCAAGACAGGGGTGACATTCAGTACTTC CASSQDRGDIQYF
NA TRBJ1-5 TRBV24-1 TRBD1 TGTGCCACCAGTGATGGGACAGGGACGGGCAATCAGCCCCAGCATTTT CATSDGTGTGNQPQHF
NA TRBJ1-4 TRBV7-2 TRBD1 TGTGCCAGCAGCCCTCGACAGGGTTATAATGAAAAACTGTTTTTT CASSPRQGYNEKLFF
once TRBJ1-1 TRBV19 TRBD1 TGTGCCAGTAGTATAGCGACAGGGAAGGGGGCTGAAGCTTTCTTT CASSIATGKGAEAFF
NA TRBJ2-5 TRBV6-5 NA TGTGCCAGCAGTTACGCAGCGTCAGAGACCCAGTACTTC CASSYAASETQYF
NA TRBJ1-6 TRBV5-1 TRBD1 TGCGCCAGCAGCTCGGGACAGGCTAATTCACCCCTCCACTTT CASSSGQANSPLHF
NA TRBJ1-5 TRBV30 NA TGTGCCTGGAGCTCAGGGAGGGATCAGCCCCAGCATTTT CAWSSGRDQPQHF
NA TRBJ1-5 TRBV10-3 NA TGTGCCATCGGGGGGAATAGCAATCAGCCCCAGCATTTT CAIGGNSNQPQHF
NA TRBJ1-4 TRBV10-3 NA TGTGCCATCAGTGTGGACGGCGGGAGTAATGAAAAACTGTTTTTT CAISVDGGSNEKLFF
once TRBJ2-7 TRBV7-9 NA TGTGCCAGCAGCTCCCCTGGGAAAGGGGCCTACGAGCAGTACTTC CASSSPGKGAYEQYF
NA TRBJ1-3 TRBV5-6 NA TGTGCCAGCAGCTTGGCACCGGGTGGTGGAAACACCATATATTTT CASSLAPGGGNTIYF
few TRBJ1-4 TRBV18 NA TGTGCCAGCTCCCCCGGACAACGGGAAAAACTGTTTTTT CASSPGQREKLFF
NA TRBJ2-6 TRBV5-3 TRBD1 TGTGCCAGAAGCTACGGTACCGGGACAGGGAGGACTGGGGCCAACGTCCTGACTTTC CARSYGTGTGRTGANVLTF
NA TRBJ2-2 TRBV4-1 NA TGCGCCAGCAGCCACGGGAGAAGTGGCGGGGAGCTGTTTTTT CASSHGRSGGELFF
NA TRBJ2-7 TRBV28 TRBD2 TGTGCCACCGCGCCACGGGGGGGACTTTCCTACGAGCAGTACTTC CATAPRGGLSYEQYF